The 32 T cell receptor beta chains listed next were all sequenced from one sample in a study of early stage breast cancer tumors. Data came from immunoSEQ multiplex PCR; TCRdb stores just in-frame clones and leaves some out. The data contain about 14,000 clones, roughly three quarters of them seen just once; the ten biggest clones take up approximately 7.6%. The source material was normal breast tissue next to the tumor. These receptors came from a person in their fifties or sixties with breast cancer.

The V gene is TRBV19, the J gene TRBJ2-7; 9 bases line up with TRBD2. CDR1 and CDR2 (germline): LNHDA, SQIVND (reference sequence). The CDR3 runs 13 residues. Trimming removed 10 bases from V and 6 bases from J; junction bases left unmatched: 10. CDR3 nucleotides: TGTGCCAACCCCCCGGGACTAGCTGGCGAGCAGTACTTC. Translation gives CANPPGLAGEQYF.

The CDR3 bases are TGCGCCAGCAGCTCCCAGCTGAACACTGAAGCTTTCTTT. This codes for CASSSQLNTEAFF. V gene TRBV5-1 combines with J gene TRBJ1-1; the D is unclear. The CDR3 runs 13 residues. The V gene's germline CDR1 is SGHRS and CDR2 YFSETQ. Trimming took 3 bases from V and 0 from J, leaving 6 bases between them. The full variable domain, in which reference TRBV5-1 and TRBJ1-1 provide the parts outside the CDR3, is KAGVTQTPRYLIKTRGQQVTLSCSPISGHRSVSWYQQTPGQGLQFLFEYFSETQRNKGNFPGRFSGRQFSNSRSEMNVSTLELGDSALYLCASSSQLNTEAFFGQGTRLTVV.

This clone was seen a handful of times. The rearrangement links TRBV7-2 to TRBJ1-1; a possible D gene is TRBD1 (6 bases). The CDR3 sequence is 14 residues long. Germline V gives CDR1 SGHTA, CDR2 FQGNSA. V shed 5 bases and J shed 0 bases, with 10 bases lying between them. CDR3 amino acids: CASSQGTVNTEAFF. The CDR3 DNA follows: TGTGCCAGCAGCCAGGGGACGGTGAACACTGAAGCTTTCTTT. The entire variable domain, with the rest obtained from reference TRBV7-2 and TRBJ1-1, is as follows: GAGVSQSPSNKVTEKGKDVELRCDPISGHTALYWYRQSLGQGLEFLIYFQGNSAPDKSGLPSDRFSAERTGGSVSTLTIQRTQQEDSAVYLCASSQGTVNTEAFFGQGTRLTVV.

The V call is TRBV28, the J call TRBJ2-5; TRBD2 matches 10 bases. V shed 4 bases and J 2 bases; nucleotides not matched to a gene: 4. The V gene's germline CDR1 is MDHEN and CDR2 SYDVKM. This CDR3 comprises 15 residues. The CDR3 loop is CASSSAGGGQETQYF. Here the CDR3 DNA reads TGTGCCAGCAGTTCAGCGGGGGGGGGACAAGAGACCCAGTACTTC.

CDR3 loop: CASNPTGGANQPQHF. The CDR3, as DNA: TGTGCCAGCAACCCGACAGGGGGGGCCAATCAGCCCCAGCATTTT. The rearrangement uses TRBV2 and TRBJ1-5, with 9 nucleotides matching TRBD1. The ends lost 7 bases at V and 3 bases at J; junction bases unmatched: 7. Germline values: CDR1 SNHLY, CDR2 FYNNEI. The CDR3 sequence is 15 residues long.

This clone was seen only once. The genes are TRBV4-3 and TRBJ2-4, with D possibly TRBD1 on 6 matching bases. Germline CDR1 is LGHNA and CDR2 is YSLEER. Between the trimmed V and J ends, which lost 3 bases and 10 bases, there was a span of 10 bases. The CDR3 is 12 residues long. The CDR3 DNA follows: TGCGCCAGCAGCCAGACAGGAGGTATTCAGTACTTC. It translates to CASSQTGGIQYF.

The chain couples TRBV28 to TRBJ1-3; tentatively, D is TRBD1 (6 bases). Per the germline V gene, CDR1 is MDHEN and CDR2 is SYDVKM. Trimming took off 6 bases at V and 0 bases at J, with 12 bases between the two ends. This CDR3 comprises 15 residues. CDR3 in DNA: TGTGCCAGCAGCGGGGGGCCAAGCTCTGGAAACACCATATATTTT. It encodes CASSGGPSSGNTIYF.

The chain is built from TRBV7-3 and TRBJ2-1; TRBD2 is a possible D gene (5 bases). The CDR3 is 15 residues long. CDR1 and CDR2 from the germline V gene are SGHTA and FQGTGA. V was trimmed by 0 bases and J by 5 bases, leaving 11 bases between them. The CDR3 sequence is CASSLTGRRNNEQFF. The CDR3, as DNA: TGTGCCAGCAGCTTAACTGGGAGACGGAACAATGAGCAGTTCTTC.

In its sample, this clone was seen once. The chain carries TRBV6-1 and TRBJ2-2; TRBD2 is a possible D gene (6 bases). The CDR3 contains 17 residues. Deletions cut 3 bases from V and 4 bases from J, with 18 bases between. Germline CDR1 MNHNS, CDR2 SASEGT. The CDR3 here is CASSEEGLGGGTGELFF. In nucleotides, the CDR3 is TGTGCCAGCAGTGAGGAGGGACTCGGGGGAGGCACCGGGGAGCTGTTTTTT.

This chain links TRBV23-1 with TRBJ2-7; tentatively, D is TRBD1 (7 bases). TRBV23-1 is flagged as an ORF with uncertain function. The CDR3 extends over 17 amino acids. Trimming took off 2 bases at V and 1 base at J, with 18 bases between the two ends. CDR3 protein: CASSQEWRGRKSYEQYF. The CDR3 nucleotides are TGCGCCAGCAGTCAAGAGTGGAGGGGGCGAAAATCCTACGAGCAGTACTTC.

CDR3 region: CASSLVLGDYEQYF. CDR3 coding DNA: TGTGCCAGCAGCTTAGTCTTGGGGGACTACGAGCAGTACTTC. The chain employs TRBV7-8 and TRBJ2-7; D may be TRBD1 or TRBD2 (5 bases each). Germline values: CDR1 SGHVS, CDR2 FQNEAQ. The CDR3 is 14 amino acids. V dropped 1 base and J dropped 3 bases, with 10 bases sitting between them.

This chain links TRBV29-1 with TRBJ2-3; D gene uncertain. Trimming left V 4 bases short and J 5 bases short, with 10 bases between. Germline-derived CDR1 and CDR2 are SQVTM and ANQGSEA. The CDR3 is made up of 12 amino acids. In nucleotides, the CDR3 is TGCAGCGTTGGTACAAGCCTAGATACGCAGTATTTT. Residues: CSVGTSLDTQYF.

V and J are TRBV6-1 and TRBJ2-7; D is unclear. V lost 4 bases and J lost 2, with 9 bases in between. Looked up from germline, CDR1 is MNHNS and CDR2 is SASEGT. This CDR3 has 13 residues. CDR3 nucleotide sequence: TGTGCCAGCAGTGTAGAAAACACCTACGAGCAGTACTTC. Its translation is CASSVENTYEQYF.

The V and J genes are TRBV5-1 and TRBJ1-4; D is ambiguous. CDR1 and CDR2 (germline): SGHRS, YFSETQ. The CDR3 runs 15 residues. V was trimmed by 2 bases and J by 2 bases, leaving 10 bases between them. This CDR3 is CASSLMGMTNEKLFF. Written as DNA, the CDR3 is TGCGCCAGCAGCTTAATGGGGATGACTAATGAAAAACTGTTTTTT.

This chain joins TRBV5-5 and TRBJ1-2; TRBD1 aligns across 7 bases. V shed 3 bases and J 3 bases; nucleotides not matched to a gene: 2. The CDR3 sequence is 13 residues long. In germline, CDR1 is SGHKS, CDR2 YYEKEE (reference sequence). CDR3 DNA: TGTGCCAGCAGCTCCGGGACAGACTATGGCTACACCTTC. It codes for CASSSGTDYGYTF.

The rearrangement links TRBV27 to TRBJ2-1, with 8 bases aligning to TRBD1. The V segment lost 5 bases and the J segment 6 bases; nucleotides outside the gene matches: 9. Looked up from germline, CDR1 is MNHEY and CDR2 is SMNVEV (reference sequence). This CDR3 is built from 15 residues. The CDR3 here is CASSLWDRTGNEQFF. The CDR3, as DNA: TGTGCCAGCAGTCTATGGGACAGGACTGGCAATGAGCAGTTCTTC.

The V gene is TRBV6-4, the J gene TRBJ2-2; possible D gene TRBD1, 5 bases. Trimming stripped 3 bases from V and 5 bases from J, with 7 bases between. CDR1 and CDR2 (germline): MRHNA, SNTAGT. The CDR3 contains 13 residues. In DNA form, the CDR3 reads TGTGCCAGCAGTGATCAGGGAACCGGGGAGCTGTTTTTT. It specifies CASSDQGTGELFF.

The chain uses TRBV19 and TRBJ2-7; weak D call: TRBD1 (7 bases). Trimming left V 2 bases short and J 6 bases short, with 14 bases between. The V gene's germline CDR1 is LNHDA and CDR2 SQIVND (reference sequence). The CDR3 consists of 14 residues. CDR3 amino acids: CASSIQGGQGEQYF. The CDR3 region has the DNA TGTGCCAGTAGTATACAGGGGGGTCAAGGCGAGCAGTACTTC.

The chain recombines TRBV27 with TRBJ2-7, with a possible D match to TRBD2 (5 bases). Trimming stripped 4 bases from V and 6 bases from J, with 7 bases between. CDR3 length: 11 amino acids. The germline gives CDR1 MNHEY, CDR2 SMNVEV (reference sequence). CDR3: CASSYGVEQYF. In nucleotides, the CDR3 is TGTGCCAGCAGTTACGGGGTCGAGCAGTACTTC.

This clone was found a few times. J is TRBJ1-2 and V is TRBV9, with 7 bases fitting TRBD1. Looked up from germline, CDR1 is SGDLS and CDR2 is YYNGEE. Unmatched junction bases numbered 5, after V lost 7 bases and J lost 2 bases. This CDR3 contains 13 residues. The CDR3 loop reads CASGKGQNYGYTF. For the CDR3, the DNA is TGTGCCAGCGGTAAGGGACAGAACTATGGCTACACCTTC.

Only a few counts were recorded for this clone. In nucleotides, the CDR3 is TGTGCCAGCAGCCAAAGTGGGGGCTACAATGAGCAGTTCTTC. Its protein is CASSQSGGYNEQFF. This rearrangement joins TRBV7-2 to TRBJ2-1; possibly TRBD1 or TRBD2 for D (5 bases each). This CDR3 contains 14 residues. The germline CDR1 and CDR2 sequences are SGHTA and FQGNSA. V shed 5 bases and J shed 3 bases, with 11 bases lying between them.

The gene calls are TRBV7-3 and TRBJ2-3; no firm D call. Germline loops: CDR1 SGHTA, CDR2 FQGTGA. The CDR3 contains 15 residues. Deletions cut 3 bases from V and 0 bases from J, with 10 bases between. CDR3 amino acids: CASSFGPESTDTQYF. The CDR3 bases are TGTGCCAGCAGCTTCGGACCAGAAAGCACAGATACGCAGTATTTT.

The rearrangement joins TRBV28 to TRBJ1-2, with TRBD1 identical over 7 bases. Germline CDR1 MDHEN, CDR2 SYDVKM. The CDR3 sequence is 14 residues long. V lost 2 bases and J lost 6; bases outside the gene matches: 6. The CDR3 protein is CASSLRDRRHGYTF. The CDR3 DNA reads TGTGCCAGCAGTTTACGGGACAGAAGGCATGGCTACACCTTC.

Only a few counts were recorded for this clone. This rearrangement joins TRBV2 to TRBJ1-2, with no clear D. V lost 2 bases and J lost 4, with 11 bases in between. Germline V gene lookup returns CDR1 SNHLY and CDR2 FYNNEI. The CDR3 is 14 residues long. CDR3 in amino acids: CASSELDLGYGYTF. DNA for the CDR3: TGTGCCAGCAGTGAATTGGATTTAGGCTATGGCTACACCTTC.

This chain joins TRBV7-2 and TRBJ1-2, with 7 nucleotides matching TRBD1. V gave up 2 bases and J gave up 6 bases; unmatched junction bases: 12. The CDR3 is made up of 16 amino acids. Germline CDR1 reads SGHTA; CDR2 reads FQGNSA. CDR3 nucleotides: TGTGCCAGCAGCTTAAGGACGGGCAGGGGGTTCGATGGCTACACCTTC. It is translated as CASSLRTGRGFDGYTF.

For the CDR3, the DNA is TGCAGCGTTTCTACGGATTTCCGTACAATGGATGGCTACACCTTC. This translates into CSVSTDFRTMDGYTF. The chain employs TRBV29-1 and TRBJ1-2; D remains ambiguous. In germline, CDR1 is SQVTM, CDR2 ANQGSEA. Trimming removed 5 bases from V and 6 bases from J, with 22 bases in between. This CDR3 region has 15 residues.

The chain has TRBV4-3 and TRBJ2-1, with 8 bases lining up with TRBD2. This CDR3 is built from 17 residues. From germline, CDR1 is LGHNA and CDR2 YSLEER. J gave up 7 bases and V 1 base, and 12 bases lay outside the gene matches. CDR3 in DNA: TGCGCCAGCAGCCAAGCTGGGGCTAGCGGGTTGGGTAATGAGCAGTTCTTC. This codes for CASSQAGASGLGNEQFF.

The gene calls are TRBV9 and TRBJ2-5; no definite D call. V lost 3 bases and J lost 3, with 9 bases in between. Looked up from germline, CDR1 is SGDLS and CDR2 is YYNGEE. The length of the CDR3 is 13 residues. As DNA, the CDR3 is TGTGCCAGCAGCGGGGCATGGAAAGAGACCCAGTACTTC. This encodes CASSGAWKETQYF.

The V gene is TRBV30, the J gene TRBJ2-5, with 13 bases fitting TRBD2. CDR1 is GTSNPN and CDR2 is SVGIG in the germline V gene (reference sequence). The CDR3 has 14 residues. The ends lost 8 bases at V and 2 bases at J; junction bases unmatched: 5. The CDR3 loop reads CALRLAGGQETQYF. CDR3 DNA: TGTGCCCTAAGACTAGCGGGGGGACAAGAGACCCAGTACTTC.

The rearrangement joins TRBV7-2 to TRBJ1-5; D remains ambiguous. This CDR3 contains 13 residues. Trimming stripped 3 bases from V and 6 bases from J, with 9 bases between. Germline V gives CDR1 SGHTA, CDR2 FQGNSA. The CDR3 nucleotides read TGTGCCAGCAGCTTTGGACGGGGTCAGCCCCAGCATTTT. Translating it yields CASSFGRGQPQHF. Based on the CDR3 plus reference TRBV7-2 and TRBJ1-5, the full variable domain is GAGVSQSPSNKVTEKGKDVELRCDPISGHTALYWYRQSLGQGLEFLIYFQGNSAPDKSGLPSDRFSAERTGGSVSTLTIQRTQQEDSAVYLCASSFGRGQPQHFGDGTRLSIL.

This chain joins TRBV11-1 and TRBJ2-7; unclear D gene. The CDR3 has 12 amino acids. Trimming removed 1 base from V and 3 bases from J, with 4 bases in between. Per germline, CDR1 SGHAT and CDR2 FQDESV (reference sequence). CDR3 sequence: CASSLDSYEQYF. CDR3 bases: TGTGCCAGCAGCTTAGACAGCTACGAGCAGTACTTC.

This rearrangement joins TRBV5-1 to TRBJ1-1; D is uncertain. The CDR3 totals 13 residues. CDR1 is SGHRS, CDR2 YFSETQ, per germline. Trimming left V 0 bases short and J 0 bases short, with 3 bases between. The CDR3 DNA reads TGCGCCAGCAGCTTGGAGGTGAACACTGAAGCTTTCTTT. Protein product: CASSLEVNTEAFF.